This is a list of T cell receptor beta chains from one sample in a study of T cell changes during pregnancy in multiple sclerosis. Sequenced by immunoSEQ multiplex PCR; TCRdb stores in-frame clones only, minus some. The sample shows about 55,000 clones, 90% to 95% of them seen only once. This sample comprised CD8+ T cells from peripheral blood mononuclear cells, obtained in the third trimester of pregnancy. The receptors derive from a female donor with multiple sclerosis, enrolled in a pregnancy study. CDR3s include the opening cysteine and the closing phenylalanine or tryptophan. Fields, in order: D gene, clone size, V gene, J gene, CDR3 protein, CDR3 DNA. D genes are given only for firm matches. Rows give clone size only sometimes, using once, few, many, or a class for an expanded clone.

D gene: TRBD2
clone size: .
V gene: TRBV7-8
J gene: TRBJ2-1
CDR3 protein: CASSLVLIGGAGDNEQFF
CDR3 DNA: TGTGCCAGCAGCTTAGTACTAATAGGAGGGGCGGGGGACAATGAGCAGTTCTTC

D gene: TRBD2
clone size: .
V gene: TRBV4-1
J gene: TRBJ2-7
CDR3 protein: CASSRAAGVYEQYF
CDR3 DNA: TGCGCCAGCAGCCGGGCAGCGGGAGTCTACGAGCAGTACTTC

D gene: .
clone size: .
V gene: TRBV20-1
J gene: TRBJ2-1
CDR3 protein: CSAEDYNEQFF
CDR3 DNA: TGCAGTGCGGAGGACTACAATGAGCAGTTCTTC

D gene: TRBD1
clone size: once
V gene: TRBV10-3
J gene: TRBJ1-4
CDR3 protein: CAISEGDRVRRGEKLFF
CDR3 DNA: TGTGCCATCAGTGAGGGGGACAGGGTTCGACGGGGTGAAAAACTGTTTTTT

D gene: .
clone size: .
V gene: TRBV7-8
J gene: TRBJ2-7
CDR3 protein: CASSLGQDYEQYF
CDR3 DNA: TGTGCCAGCAGCTTAGGACAGGACTACGAGCAGTACTTC

D gene: .
clone size: .
V gene: TRBV27
J gene: TRBJ2-6
CDR3 protein: CASSIRGSGANVLTF
CDR3 DNA: TGTGCCAGCAGTATCAGGGGTTCTGGGGCCAACGTCCTGACTTTC

D gene: .
clone size: once
V gene: TRBV29-1
J gene: TRBJ2-7
CDR3 protein: CSAQGSQPLHEQYF
CDR3 DNA: TGCAGCGCCCAAGGTAGCCAACCACTCCACGAGCAGTACTTC

D gene: .
clone size: once
V gene: TRBV9
J gene: TRBJ2-6
CDR3 protein: CASSVPQQASGANVLTF
CDR3 DNA: TGTGCCAGCAGCGTACCCCAACAGGCCTCTGGGGCCAACGTCCTGACTTTC

D gene: TRBD1
clone size: few
V gene: TRBV6-5
J gene: TRBJ1-2
CDR3 protein: CASRPGGQGGYTF
CDR3 DNA: TGTGCCAGCAGGCCAGGCGGACAGGGGGGCTACACCTTC

D gene: TRBD1
clone size: .
V gene: TRBV28
J gene: TRBJ2-5
CDR3 protein: CASISDRSSEETQYF
CDR3 DNA: TGTGCCAGCATATCGGACAGGTCATCGGAAGAGACCCAGTACTTC

D gene: .
clone size: .
V gene: TRBV4-1
J gene: TRBJ2-7
CDR3 protein: CASSQDGGGLYEQYF
CDR3 DNA: TGCGCCAGCAGCCAAGATGGAGGGGGCCTATACGAGCAGTACTTC

D gene: .
clone size: once
V gene: TRBV15
J gene: TRBJ2-7
CDR3 protein: CATSSGVLGAYEQYF
CDR3 DNA: TGTGCCACCAGCAGCGGGGTCTTGGGAGCCTACGAGCAGTACTTC

D gene: TRBD2
clone size: .
V gene: TRBV6-5
J gene: TRBJ2-3
CDR3 protein: CASSYGLAGVKNTQYF
CDR3 DNA: TGTGCCAGCAGTTACGGGCTAGCGGGAGTGAAAAATACGCAGTATTTT

D gene: .
clone size: .
V gene: TRBV4-3
J gene: TRBJ2-1
CDR3 protein: CASSQEGLYNEQFF
CDR3 DNA: TGCGCCAGCAGCCAAGAGGGACTTTACAATGAGCAGTTCTTC

D gene: TRBD1
clone size: .
V gene: TRBV2
J gene: TRBJ1-1
CDR3 protein: CATRGRTEAFF
CDR3 DNA: TGTGCCACCAGGGGGCGAACTGAAGCTTTCTTT

D gene: .
clone size: .
V gene: TRBV6-6
J gene: TRBJ1-5
CDR3 protein: CASRDTLNSNQPQHF
CDR3 DNA: TGTGCCAGCAGGGACACCCTTAATAGCAATCAGCCCCAGCATTTT

D gene: .
clone size: .
V gene: TRBV6-1
J gene: TRBJ1-1
CDR3 protein: CASSEAWLAEAFF
CDR3 DNA: TGTGCCAGCAGTGAAGCCTGGCTGGCTGAAGCTTTCTTT

D gene: .
clone size: .
V gene: TRBV6-1
J gene: TRBJ1-1
CDR3 protein: CASSEAAINTEAFF
CDR3 DNA: TGTGCCAGCAGTGAAGCTGCGATAAACACTGAAGCTTTCTTT

D gene: .
clone size: once
V gene: TRBV11-2
J gene: TRBJ1-1
CDR3 protein: CASARARAEAFF
CDR3 DNA: TGTGCCAGCGCTAGGGCGCGGGCTGAAGCTTTCTTT

D gene: .
clone size: .
V gene: TRBV7-2
J gene: TRBJ2-3
CDR3 protein: CASSLAEFETESTDTQYF
CDR3 DNA: TGTGCCAGCAGCTTAGCGGAGTTTGAGACGGAGAGCACAGATACGCAGTATTTT

D gene: .
clone size: .
V gene: TRBV28
J gene: TRBJ2-1
CDR3 protein: CASGSNEQFF
CDR3 DNA: TGTGCCAGCGGGAGCAATGAGCAGTTCTTC

D gene: TRBD1
clone size: .
V gene: TRBV10-3
J gene: TRBJ1-1
CDR3 protein: CAISSPGQGARGTEAFF
CDR3 DNA: TGTGCCATCAGTTCCCCGGGACAGGGGGCGAGGGGCACTGAAGCTTTCTTT

D gene: .
clone size: .
V gene: TRBV19
J gene: TRBJ2-7
CDR3 protein: CASSITPDSLGPVEQYF
CDR3 DNA: TGTGCCAGTAGTATAACGCCGGACAGCCTGGGACCGGTCGAGCAGTACTTC

D gene: .
clone size: .
V gene: TRBV30
J gene: TRBJ2-1
CDR3 protein: CAWSVGGGVYNEQFF
CDR3 DNA: TGTGCCTGGAGTGTAGGGGGTGGGGTTTACAATGAGCAGTTCTTC

D gene: .
clone size: .
V gene: TRBV4-1
J gene: TRBJ2-3
CDR3 protein: CASSHAWRGSTDTQYF
CDR3 DNA: TGCGCCAGCAGCCACGCTTGGAGGGGAAGCACAGATACGCAGTATTTT

D gene: TRBD1
clone size: .
V gene: TRBV6-5
J gene: TRBJ2-5
CDR3 protein: CASSYQDRAETQYF
CDR3 DNA: TGTGCCAGCAGTTACCAGGACAGGGCAGAGACCCAGTACTTC

D gene: TRBD2
clone size: .
V gene: TRBV7-8
J gene: TRBJ2-5
CDR3 protein: CASSTSGRGETQYF
CDR3 DNA: TGTGCCAGCAGCACTAGCGGGAGGGGAGAGACCCAGTACTTC

D gene: .
clone size: once
V gene: TRBV6-6
J gene: TRBJ2-7
CDR3 protein: CASSTLTPHSVYEQYF
CDR3 DNA: TGTGCCAGCAGTACCCTTACCCCTCATAGCGTCTACGAGCAGTACTTC

D gene: TRBD2
clone size: .
V gene: TRBV4-2
J gene: TRBJ2-7
CDR3 protein: CASSQVQTGLAGVPYEQYF
CDR3 DNA: TGTGCCAGCAGCCAAGTTCAAACGGGACTAGCGGGAGTCCCCTACGAGCAGTACTTC

D gene: TRBD2
clone size: .
V gene: TRBV5-4
J gene: TRBJ2-7
CDR3 protein: CASRMTGLGLASYEQYF
CDR3 DNA: TGTGCCAGCAGGATGACCGGACTGGGACTAGCGTCGTACGAGCAGTACTTC

D gene: .
clone size: .
V gene: TRBV19
J gene: TRBJ1-5
CDR3 protein: CASNFDSFYSNQPQHF
CDR3 DNA: TGTGCCAGCAACTTTGACAGTTTTTATAGCAATCAGCCCCAGCATTTT

D gene: .
clone size: .
V gene: TRBV4-1
J gene: TRBJ1-5
CDR3 protein: CASSQEPTQPQHF
CDR3 DNA: TGCGCCAGCAGCCAAGAACCCACACAGCCCCAGCATTTT

D gene: .
clone size: .
V gene: TRBV5-1
J gene: TRBJ1-3
CDR3 protein: CASSLPGAGNTIYF
CDR3 DNA: TGCGCCAGCAGCTTGCCCGGGGCTGGAAACACCATATATTTT

D gene: TRBD2
clone size: .
V gene: TRBV9
J gene: TRBJ2-7
CDR3 protein: CASSVGAGSNYEQYF
CDR3 DNA: TGTGCCAGCAGCGTAGGAGCGGGGTCGAACTACGAGCAGTACTTC

D gene: .
clone size: once
V gene: TRBV7-9
J gene: TRBJ2-3
CDR3 protein: CASSLETSGDTQYF
CDR3 DNA: TGTGCCAGCAGCTTAGAAACCTCAGGGGATACGCAGTATTTT

D gene: .
clone size: .
V gene: TRBV9
J gene: TRBJ1-4
CDR3 protein: CASSDVAGFGNEKLFF
CDR3 DNA: TGTGCCAGCAGCGATGTGGCAGGTTTTGGTAACGAAAAACTGTTTTTT

D gene: .
clone size: few
V gene: TRBV9
J gene: TRBJ2-7
CDR3 protein: CASSVSDSYEQYF
CDR3 DNA: TGTGCCAGCAGCGTTAGCGACTCCTACGAGCAGTACTTC

D gene: .
clone size: few
V gene: TRBV30
J gene: TRBJ1-1
CDR3 protein: CAWSPPFPEAFF
CDR3 DNA: TGTGCCTGGAGTCCCCCTTTCCCTGAAGCTTTCTTT

D gene: TRBD1
clone size: .
V gene: TRBV6-4
J gene: TRBJ1-5
CDR3 protein: CASSAERAGGREAQHF
CDR3 DNA: TGTGCCAGCAGCGCAGAACGAGCAGGGGGCCGGGAGGCCCAGCATTTT

D gene: .
clone size: .
V gene: TRBV6-4
J gene: TRBJ1-2
CDR3 protein: CASSVLLSGGSYGYTF
CDR3 DNA: TGTGCCAGCAGTGTTTTATTATCGGGGGGTTCCTATGGCTACACCTTC

D gene: .
clone size: .
V gene: TRBV19
J gene: TRBJ1-2
CDR3 protein: CASSMVYGHGYTF
CDR3 DNA: TGTGCCAGTAGTATGGTGTACGGTCATGGCTACACCTTC

D gene: .
clone size: once
V gene: TRBV27
J gene: TRBJ1-2
CDR3 protein: CASRETSYGYTF
CDR3 DNA: TGTGCCAGCAGGGAGACTAGTTATGGCTACACCTTC